One and the same sample provided the 2 T cell receptor beta chains below, sequenced in a study of blood T cell repertoires in COVID-19. Data came from immunoSEQ multiplex PCR; TCRdb stores just in-frame clones and leaves some out. The sample lists just over 350,000 clones, roughly 87% occurring once. The specimen was PBMCs or T cells enriched from blood (not recorded which). The source is a woman in her 30s who had recovered from COVID-19.

The J gene is TRBJ2-3, the V gene TRBV2, with 8 nucleotides matching TRBD1. Germline CDR1 SNHLY, CDR2 FYNNEI. V trimming: 11 bases; J trimming: 2 bases; junction bases outside the gene matches: 3. The CDR3 loop spans 12 amino acids. DNA for the CDR3: TGTGCCGGGGGACAGGCCACAGATACGCAGTATTTT. Translating gives CAGGQATDTQYF.

This rearrangement joins TRBV6-2 or TRBV6-3 to TRBJ1-1; D is undetermined. V lost 6 bases and J lost 1, with 9 bases in between. This CDR3 contains 13 residues. The germline CDR1 and CDR2 sequences are MNHEY and SVGEGT. The CDR3 loop is CASSSRRNTEAFF. Here the CDR3 DNA reads TGTGCCAGCAGCTCCCGGAGGAACACTGAAGCTTTCTTT.